The TCR beta chain described here comes from a study of T cell repertoires in cytomegalovirus infection. Study information: CMV epitopes used comprised recently identified HLA-C-restricted ones and well-studied HLA-B-restricted ones.

The study, taken as a whole, reports: CMV-specific TCR beta clonotypes restricted by HLA-C were the ones dominating the ex vivo response. Summed frequency of shared TCR beta families picked out CMV carriers who also had the relevant HLA.

As to this clonotype: What it recognizes is unknown.

TCRdb itself ran the reads through MiXCR, one entry per CDR3 protein. The sample includes hundreds of thousands of distinct CDR3 sequences, roughly 31% seen only once; the top ten take 11% to 15%. Germline trimming cut 4 bases from V and 5 bases from J; bases unmatched to any gene: 9. From germline, CDR1 is LNHDA and CDR2 SQIVND (reference sequence). The CDR3 totals 15 residues. The receptor was derived from a human donor in good health (CMV status not recorded). Some clones in this sample may be carry-over from other donors' samples. The chain recombines TRBV19 with TRBJ2-5, with 8 bases lining up with TRBD2. This specimen consisted of cultured CD8+ T cells from PBMCs, obtained from culture after CMV antigen stimulation. This CDR3 reads CASSTPNSGVETQYF. The CDR3 DNA sequence: TGTGCCAGTAGTACCCCAAATAGCGGGGTGGAGACCCAGTACTTC.